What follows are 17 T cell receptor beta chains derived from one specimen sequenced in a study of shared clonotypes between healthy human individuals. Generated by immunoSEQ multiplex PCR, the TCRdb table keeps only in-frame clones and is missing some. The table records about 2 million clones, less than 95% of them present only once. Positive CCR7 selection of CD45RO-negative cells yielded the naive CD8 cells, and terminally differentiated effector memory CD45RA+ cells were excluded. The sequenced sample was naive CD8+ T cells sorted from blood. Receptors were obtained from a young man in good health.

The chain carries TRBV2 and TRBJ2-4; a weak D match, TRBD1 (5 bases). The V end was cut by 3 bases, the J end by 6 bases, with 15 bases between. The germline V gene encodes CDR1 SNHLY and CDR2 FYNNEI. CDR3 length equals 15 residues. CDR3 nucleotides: TGTGCCAGCAGTGACGGTCCAGGGCTCGGAAACATTCAGTACTTC. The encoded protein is CASSDGPGLGNIQYF.

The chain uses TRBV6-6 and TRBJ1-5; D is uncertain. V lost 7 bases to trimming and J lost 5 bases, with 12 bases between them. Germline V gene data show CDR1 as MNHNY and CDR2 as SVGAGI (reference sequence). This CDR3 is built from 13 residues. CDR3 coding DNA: TGTGCCAGCACCCTAGGTGCCTATCAGCCCCAGCATTTT. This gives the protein CASTLGAYQPQHF.

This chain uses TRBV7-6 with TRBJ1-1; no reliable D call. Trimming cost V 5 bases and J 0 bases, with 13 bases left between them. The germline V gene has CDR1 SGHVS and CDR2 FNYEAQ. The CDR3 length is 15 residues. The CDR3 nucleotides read TGTGCCAGCAGCCCTCTAGTGGAGTTGAACACTGAAGCTTTCTTT. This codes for CASSPLVELNTEAFF.

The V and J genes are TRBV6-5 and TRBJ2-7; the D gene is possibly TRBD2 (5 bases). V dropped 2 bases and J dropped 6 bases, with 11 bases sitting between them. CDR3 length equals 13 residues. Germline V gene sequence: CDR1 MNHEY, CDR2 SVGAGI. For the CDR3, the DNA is TGTGCCAGCAGTTACACTGGGGAGAGCGAGCAGTACTTC. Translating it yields CASSYTGESEQYF.

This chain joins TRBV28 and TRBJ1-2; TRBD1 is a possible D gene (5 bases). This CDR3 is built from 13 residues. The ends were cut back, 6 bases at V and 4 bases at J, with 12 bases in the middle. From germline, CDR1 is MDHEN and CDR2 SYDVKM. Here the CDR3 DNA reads TGTGCCAGCAGCCATGGGGGAAGCTATGGCTACACCTTC. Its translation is CASSHGGSYGYTF.

The CDR3 DNA sequence: TGTGCCAGCAAGGTCGGGGCGGCCCAGCATTTT. As protein: CASKVGAAQHF. The J gene is TRBJ1-5, the V gene TRBV6-1; TRBD1 is a possible D gene (5 bases). Looked up from germline, CDR1 is MNHNS and CDR2 is SASEGT. This CDR3 comprises 11 residues. V was clipped by 7 bases and J by 11 bases, with 12 bases between them.

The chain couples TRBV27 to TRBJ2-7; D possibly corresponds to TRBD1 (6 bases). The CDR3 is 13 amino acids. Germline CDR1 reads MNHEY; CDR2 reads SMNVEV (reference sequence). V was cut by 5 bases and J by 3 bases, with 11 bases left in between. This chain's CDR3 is CASSPTGIYEQYF. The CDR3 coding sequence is TGTGCCAGCAGTCCTACAGGGATCTACGAGCAGTACTTC.

CDR3 protein: CASSSSGRYEQYF. CDR3 DNA: TGTGCCAGCAGCTCTAGTGGACGATACGAGCAGTACTTC. The genes are TRBV28 and TRBJ2-7, with unresolved D. Trimming took off 6 bases at V and 4 bases at J, with 13 bases between the two ends. CDR1 MDHEN and CDR2 SYDVKM come from the germline V gene. CDR3 length equals 13 residues. Full variable domain (remainder filled in from reference TRBV28 and TRBJ2-7): DVKVTQSSRYLVKRTGEKVFLECVQDMDHENMFWYRQDPGLGLRLIYFSYDVKMKEKGDIPEGYSVSREKKERFSLILESASTNQTSMYLCASSSSGRYEQYFGPGTRLTVT.

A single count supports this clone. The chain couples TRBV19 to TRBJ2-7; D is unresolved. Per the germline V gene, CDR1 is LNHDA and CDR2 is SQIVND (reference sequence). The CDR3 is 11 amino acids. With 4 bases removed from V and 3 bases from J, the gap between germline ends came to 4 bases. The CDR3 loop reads CASSNLYEQYF. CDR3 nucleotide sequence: TGTGCCAGTAGTAACCTCTACGAGCAGTACTTC.

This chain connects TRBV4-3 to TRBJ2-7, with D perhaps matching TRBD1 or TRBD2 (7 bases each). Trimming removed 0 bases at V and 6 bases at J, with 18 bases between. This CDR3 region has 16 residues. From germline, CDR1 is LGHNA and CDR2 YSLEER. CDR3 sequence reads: CASSQDLAGGLIEQYF. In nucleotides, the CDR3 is TGCGCCAGCAGCCAAGATCTGGCAGGGGGACTAATCGAGCAGTACTTC.

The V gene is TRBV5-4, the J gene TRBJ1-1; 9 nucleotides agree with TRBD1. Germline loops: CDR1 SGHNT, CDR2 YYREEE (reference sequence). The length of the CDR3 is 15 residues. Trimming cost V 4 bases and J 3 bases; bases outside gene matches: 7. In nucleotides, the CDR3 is TGTGCCAGCAGCGAAGACAGGGGGGCCTACACTGAAGCTTTCTTT. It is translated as CASSEDRGAYTEAFF.

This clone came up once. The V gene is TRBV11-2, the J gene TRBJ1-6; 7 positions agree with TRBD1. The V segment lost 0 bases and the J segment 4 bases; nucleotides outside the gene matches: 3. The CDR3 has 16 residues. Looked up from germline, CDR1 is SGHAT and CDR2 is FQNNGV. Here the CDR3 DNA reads TGTGCCAGCAGCTTAGAACCGACAGGGTATAATTCACCCCTCCACTTT. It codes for CASSLEPTGYNSPLHF.

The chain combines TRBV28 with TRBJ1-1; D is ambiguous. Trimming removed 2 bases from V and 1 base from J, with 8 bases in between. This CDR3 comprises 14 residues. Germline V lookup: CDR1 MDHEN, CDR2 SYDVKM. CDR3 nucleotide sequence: TGTGCCAGCAGTTTAAGGGCTAAGAACACTGAAGCTTTCTTT. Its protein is CASSLRAKNTEAFF.

The CDR3 spells CASSPHRTTSTDTQYF. The CDR3 bases are TGTGCCAGCAGCCCTCACCGGACAACTAGCACAGATACGCAGTATTTT. The chain employs TRBV14 and TRBJ2-3, with D perhaps matching TRBD1 (5 bases). With 4 bases removed from V and 0 bases from J, the gap between germline ends came to 14 bases. Germline CDR1 is SGHDN and CDR2 is FVKESK. CDR3 length: 16 amino acids.

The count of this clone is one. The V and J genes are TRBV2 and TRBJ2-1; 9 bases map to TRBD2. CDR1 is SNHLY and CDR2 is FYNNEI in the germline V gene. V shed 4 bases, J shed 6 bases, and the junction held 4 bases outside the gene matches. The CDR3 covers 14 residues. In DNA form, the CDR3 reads TGTGCCAGCAGTGGTCTAGCGGGGTTCAATGAGCAGTTCTTC. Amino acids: CASSGLAGFNEQFF. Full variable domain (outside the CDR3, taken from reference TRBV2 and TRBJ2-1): EPEVTQTPSHQVTQMGQEVILRCVPISNHLYFYWYRQILGQKVEFLVSFYNNEISEKSEIFDDQFSVERPDGSNFTLKIRSTKLEDSAMYFCASSGLAGFNEQFFGPGTRLTVL.

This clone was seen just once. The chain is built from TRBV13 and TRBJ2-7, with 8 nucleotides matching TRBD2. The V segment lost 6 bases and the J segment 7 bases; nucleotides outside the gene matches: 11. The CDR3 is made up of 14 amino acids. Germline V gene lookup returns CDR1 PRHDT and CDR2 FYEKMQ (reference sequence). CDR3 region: CASSRGGHPGEQYF. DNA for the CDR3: TGTGCCAGCAGTCGGGGGGGACATCCTGGGGAGCAGTACTTC.

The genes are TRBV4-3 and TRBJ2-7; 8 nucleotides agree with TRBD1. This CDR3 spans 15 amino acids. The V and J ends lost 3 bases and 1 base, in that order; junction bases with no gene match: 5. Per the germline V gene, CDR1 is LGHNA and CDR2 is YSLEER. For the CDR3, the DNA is TGCGCCAGCAGCCAGAGGACAGGGATTTCCTACGAGCAGTACTTC. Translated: CASSQRTGISYEQYF.